Following are 6 T cell receptor beta chains from one sample sequenced in a study of type 1 regulatory T cells. General observations from the study: Type 1 regulatory T cells had a more restricted TCR repertoire than non-type 1 regulatory T cells.

TCRdb re-analysed the reads in MiXCR, keeping a single row per CDR3 protein. Among around 64,000 distinct CDR3 sequences listed, 20% were seen once. The antigens for these receptors are not known. Input material: cultured type 1 regulatory T (Tr1) cells, either the whole culture or a sorted fraction (not recorded which). These receptors were collected from a human donor in good health.

The V call is TRBV9, the J call TRBJ1-1; 7 bases map to TRBD1. The CDR3 extends over 14 amino acids. Germline loops: CDR1 SGDLS, CDR2 YYNGEE. The V segment lost 2 bases and the J segment 2 bases; nucleotides outside the gene matches: 3. CDR3 in DNA: TGTGCCAGCAGCGTTGGGACAGTTAACACTGAAGCTTTCTTT. This codes for CASSVGTVNTEAFF.

The table lists this clonotype with many counts. The CDR3 spells CASSLVGQRNTGELFF. The CDR3 DNA reads TGTGCCAGCAGCTTAGTGGGACAACGGAACACCGGGGAGCTGTTTTTT. The gene calls are TRBV7-2 and TRBJ2-2, with TRBD1 as a possible D gene (6 bases). The CDR3 is 16 residues long. V was cut by 1 base and J by 1 base, with 10 bases left in between. Per the germline V gene, CDR1 is SGHTA and CDR2 is FQGNSA.

This clonotype was observed a handful of times. The J gene is TRBJ1-2, the V gene TRBV15; D not resolved. The germline V gene encodes CDR1 LNHNV and CDR2 YYDKDF (reference sequence). This CDR3 has 15 residues. The germline V and J ends were trimmed by 3 bases and 4 bases, with 15 bases remaining between them. The CDR3 DNA sequence: TGTGCCACCAGCAGGCCCGGGCCGAACCGCTATGGCTACACCTTC. It specifies CATSRPGPNRYGYTF.

In its sample, this clonotype was seen a few times. The chain has TRBV27 and TRBJ2-7, with D uncertain. CDR1 and CDR2 from the germline V gene are MNHEY and SMNVEV (reference sequence). V lost 4 bases and J 4 bases, leaving 5 bases between the germline ends. The CDR3 has 11 amino acids. The CDR3 loop is CASSSNYEQYF. The CDR3 coding sequence is TGTGCCAGCAGTTCCAATTACGAGCAGTACTTC.

This clonotype has ten or more counts. CDR3: CASSSMASGNFYEQYF. CDR3 DNA: TGTGCCAGCAGTTCGATGGCTAGCGGGAATTTCTACGAGCAGTACTTC. V gene TRBV27 combines with J gene TRBJ2-7, with TRBD2 matching 9 bases. Trimming cost V 4 bases and J 3 bases; bases outside gene matches: 10. Germline CDR1 MNHEY, CDR2 SMNVEV (reference sequence). The length of the CDR3 is 16 residues.

For this clonotype: A read error may be the cause here, since a much bigger clone is one base away. This chain uses TRBV7-3 with TRBJ2-1; 7 nucleotides align to TRBD2. Germline loops: CDR1 SGHTA, CDR2 FQGTGA. The CDR3 extends over 13 amino acids. Trimming removed 5 bases from V and 8 bases from J; junction bases left unmatched: 6. As DNA, the CDR3 is TGTGCCAGCAGCACCGGGACTATCGATGAGCAGTTCTTC. As protein: CASSTGTIDEQFF.